A single sample gave rise to the 10 T cell receptor beta chains below, sequenced in a study of OX40 agonist ivuxolimab in advanced cancers. Some clones are missing from TCRdb's copy, which holds only in-frame ones; the method was immunoSEQ multiplex PCR. The sample shows about 48,000 clones, roughly 90% of them seen only once. This specimen consisted of CD4+ or CD8+ T cells sorted from blood, obtained in a trial of the OX40 agonist ivuxolimab. These receptors were collected from an adult with an advanced solid tumor such as melanoma, head and neck, liver or kidney cancer.

The chain has TRBV5-4 and TRBJ2-5; D not resolved. CDR3 length: 12 amino acids. Looked up from germline, CDR1 is SGHNT and CDR2 is YYREEE (reference sequence). The germline V and J ends were trimmed by 4 bases and 2 bases, with 6 bases remaining between them. The CDR3 region has the DNA TGTGCCAGCAGCACCAGGCAAGAGACCCAGTACTTC. Its translation: CASSTRQETQYF.

The gene calls are TRBV5-5 and TRBJ1-5; 8 bases fit TRBD1. The CDR3 loop spans 15 amino acids. Per the germline V gene, CDR1 is SGHKS and CDR2 is YYEKEE (reference sequence). With V trimmed by 5 bases and J by 5 bases, 9 bases remained unmatched. This CDR3 reads CASSLGQVEHQPQHF. CDR3 nucleotides: TGTGCCAGCAGTCTGGGACAGGTTGAACATCAGCCCCAGCATTTT.

The rearrangement uses TRBV6-5 and TRBJ2-3; D not resolved. The CDR3 covers 13 residues. Germline V gene sequence: CDR1 MNHEY, CDR2 SVGAGI. V lost 0 bases, J lost 4 bases, and 5 bases lay in between. CDR3 amino acids: CASSYSNSDTQYF. The CDR3 bases are TGTGCCAGCAGTTACTCGAATTCAGATACGCAGTATTTT.

The chain uses TRBV9 and TRBJ1-5; D remains ambiguous. CDR3 length: 14 amino acids. Trimming removed 0 bases at V and 6 bases at J, with 10 bases between. CDR1 is SGDLS and CDR2 is YYNGEE in the germline V gene. In DNA, the CDR3 is TGTGCCAGCAGCGTAGGAGGGAACGGTCAGCCCCAGCATTTT. Its translation is CASSVGGNGQPQHF.

This clone came up a few times. This sequence joins TRBV6-5 and TRBJ2-1, with D uncertain. The germline V gene has CDR1 MNHEY and CDR2 SVGAGI. This CDR3 has 11 amino acids. Deletions cut 7 bases from V and 6 bases from J, with 7 bases between. CDR3 in DNA: TGTGCCAGCACGATTGGCAATGAGCAGTTCTTC. As protein: CASTIGNEQFF.

The V and J genes are TRBV28 and TRBJ2-1; 7 nucleotides line up with TRBD1. This CDR3 contains 13 residues. Trimming at V came to 6 bases and at J to 7 bases, leaving 6 bases not matched to a gene. The germline CDR1 and CDR2 sequences are MDHEN and SYDVKM. CDR3 nucleotides: TGTGCCAGCAGCCTGGGACAGCTAAATGAGCAGTTCTTC. Translation gives CASSLGQLNEQFF.

As DNA, the CDR3 is TGCGCCAGCAGCGGGCCGTACTCCTACAATGAGCAGTTCTTC. This sequence encodes CASSGPYSYNEQFF. The chain couples TRBV10-1 to TRBJ2-1; D is unclear. The CDR3 extends over 14 amino acids. Germline assignment: CDR1 WNHNN and CDR2 SYGVQD (reference sequence). V was cut by 6 bases and J by 0 bases, with 9 bases left in between.

This chain uses TRBV6-1 with TRBJ1-2; D is undetermined. Germline-derived CDR1 and CDR2 are MNHNS and SASEGT. This CDR3 comprises 15 residues. V was cut by 3 bases and J by 0 bases, with 11 bases left in between. CDR3 sequence reads: CASSDLATANYGYTF. The CDR3 DNA is TGTGCCAGCAGTGATCTAGCTACAGCTAACTATGGCTACACCTTC.

The V gene is TRBV5-6, the J gene TRBJ1-4, with D unclear. Between the trimmed V and J ends, which lost 0 bases and 0 bases, there was a span of 9 bases. From germline, CDR1 is SGHDT and CDR2 YYEEEE. The CDR3 sequence is 16 residues long. CDR3 sequence: CASSLEPPATNEKLFF. The CDR3 nucleotides read TGTGCCAGCAGCTTGGAGCCGCCCGCAACTAATGAAAAACTGTTTTTT. The full variable domain, completed using reference TRBV5-6 and TRBJ1-4, is DAGVTQSPTHLIKTRGQQVTLRCSPKSGHDTVSWYQQALGQGPQFIFQYYEEEERQRGNFPDRFSGHQFPNYSSELNVNALLLGDSALYLCASSLEPPATNEKLFFGSGTQLSVL.

The V and J genes are TRBV7-9 and TRBJ2-7, with 11 positions matching TRBD1. J lost 3 bases, V lost 4 bases, and 8 bases had no gene match. Germline V CDR1 and CDR2: SEHNR, FQNEAQ (reference sequence). CDR3 size: 16 residues. In nucleotides, the CDR3 is TGTGCCAGCAGCTCACCGGGGGACAGGGGGATCTACGAGCAGTACTTC. Translation gives CASSSPGDRGIYEQYF.